This TCR beta chain is drawn from a study of beta chain features in type 1 diabetes. CD45RO/CCR7/CD25/CD127/CD95/CD27 separated CD4+ naive, central memory, regulatory and stem cell-like memory cells by sorting. Expressed TCRB transcripts were sequenced because the isolated RNA had all been reverse transcribed beforehand. An average near 3.57 million reads came from naive, central memory and regulatory T cell samples. Using immunoSEQ multiplex PCR, the repertoire was profiled, and TCRdb retains in-frame clones only, with some absent. The sample holds around 310,000 clones, more than 9.5% seen once. The ends were cut back, 10 bases at V and 2 bases at J, with 12 bases in the middle. CDR3 length equals 13 residues. The germline gives CDR1 LNHDA, CDR2 SQIVND (reference sequence). This clone was observed a few times.

This receptor was obtained from a woman aged 25 to 45 in good health. V usage is TRBV19 and J usage is TRBJ1-5, with TRBD1 as a possible D gene (5 bases). The specimen sequenced was naive CD4+ T cells from blood. The CDR3 sequence: CATEWGGNQPQHF. In DNA form, the CDR3 reads TGTGCCACCGAGTGGGGGGGCAATCAGCCCCAGCATTTT.